This entry lists 8 T cell receptor beta chains sequenced from one sample in a study of T cell changes during pregnancy in multiple sclerosis. This table comes from immunoSEQ multiplex PCR, and its TCRdb copy is limited to in-frame clones, with some not included. The sample carries some 55,000 clones, around 90% recorded once. The material was peripheral blood, obtained after pregnancy. The receptors shown here come from a female donor in good health, enrolled as a control in a pregnancy study.

The rearrangement uses TRBV9 and TRBJ1-1, with D hard to call. CDR1 is SGDLS, CDR2 YYNGEE, per germline. The CDR3 consists of 15 residues. The V gene lost 3 bases and the J gene lost 0 bases, with 12 bases spanning the gap. The CDR3 protein is CASSADIRMNTEAFF. The CDR3 DNA follows: TGTGCCAGCAGCGCAGACATACGAATGAACACTGAAGCTTTCTTT.

The chain carries TRBV18 and TRBJ2-7, with 8 bases matching TRBD1. J gave up 2 bases and V 6 bases, and 9 bases lay outside the gene matches. The CDR3 totals 15 residues. From germline, CDR1 is KGHSH and CDR2 LQKENI. In DNA, the CDR3 is TGTGCCAGCTCTCAGGGACAGGTCCTGACCTACGAGCAGTACTTC. Its translation: CASSQGQVLTYEQYF.

The chain links TRBV6-1 to TRBJ2-6, with D hard to call. The length of the CDR3 is 14 residues. Germline CDR1 is MNHNS and CDR2 is SASEGT. Trimming shortened V by 2 bases and J by 0 bases, and 2 bases separated the two germline ends. CDR3 nucleotide sequence: TGTGCCAGCAGTGAACTCTCTGGGGCCAACGTCCTGACTTTC. Translation gives CASSELSGANVLTF.

The chain recombines TRBV28 with TRBJ1-2; 7 bases match TRBD1. CDR3 length: 14 residues. J gave up 7 bases and V 2 bases, and 7 bases lay outside the gene matches. Germline V gene lookup returns CDR1 MDHEN and CDR2 SYDVKM. This chain's CDR3 is CASSLTGVLGGYTF. The CDR3 region has the DNA TGTGCCAGCAGTTTAACAGGGGTCCTAGGTGGCTACACCTTC.

The chain employs TRBV27 and TRBJ1-3, with 9 bases identical to TRBD1. This CDR3 region has 15 residues. CDR1 MNHEY and CDR2 SMNVEV come from the germline V gene (reference sequence). J lost 8 bases, V lost 0 bases, and 5 bases had no gene match. The CDR3 protein is CASSLSPTGGHTIYF. The DNA for the CDR3 is TGTGCCAGCAGTTTATCCCCGACAGGGGGGCACACCATATATTTT.

In DNA, the CDR3 is TGCGCCAGCAGCCAAGATGCCCTAGCGGAATCCTACGAGCAGTACTTC. This gives the protein CASSQDALAESYEQYF. J is TRBJ2-7 and V is TRBV4-3, with 7 bases lining up with TRBD2. Trimming at V came to 0 bases and at J to 1 base, leaving 6 bases not matched to a gene. The CDR3 spans 16 residues. In germline, CDR1 is LGHNA, CDR2 YSLEER.

The V gene is TRBV11-3, the J gene TRBJ2-3; 11 bases are shared with TRBD1. Germline V gene data show CDR1 as SGHNT and CDR2 as YENEEA. The CDR3 consists of 18 residues. J was trimmed by 3 bases and V by 5 bases; bases with no gene match: 13. In DNA form, the CDR3 reads TGTGCCAGCAGCCCAGGGGACAGGGGGGTTATATCAACAGATACGCAGTATTTT. Protein sequence: CASSPGDRGVISTDTQYF.

The rearrangement links TRBV7-2 to TRBJ1-5; 7 bases align to TRBD1. In germline, CDR1 is SGHTA, CDR2 FQGNSA. This CDR3 region has 13 residues. Losses at the gene ends were 1 base for V and 9 bases for J; bases not matched to a gene: 3. DNA for the CDR3: TGTGCCAGCAGCTTAGGACAGGGTGCGCCCCAGCATTTT. Its translation: CASSLGQGAPQHF.